This entry lists 14 T cell receptor beta chains sequenced from one sample in a study of cytomegalovirus exposure and HLA in healthy donors. The PCR was carried out with 60 Vbeta primers and 13 Jbeta primers. The assay was immunoSEQ multiplex PCR, and TCRdb's table has in-frame clones only and misses some. In the table there are about 110,000 clones, 79% of which are singletons. The sequenced sample was PBMCs. These TCRs come from a woman aged 40 to 50 in good health and CMV-seronegative.

This chain links TRBV29-1 with TRBJ1-1; D perhaps matches TRBD1 (6 bases). The CDR3 length is 13 residues. Trimming left V 3 bases short and J 0 bases short, with 8 bases between. Looked up from germline, CDR1 is SQVTM and CDR2 is ANQGSEA. The CDR3: CSVEDRMNTEAFF. The CDR3 nucleotides are TGCAGCGTTGAGGACAGAATGAACACTGAAGCTTTCTTT.

This clone was observed a few times. The rearrangement joins TRBV2 to TRBJ2-3, with TRBD2 matching 7 bases. This CDR3 region has 18 residues. From germline, CDR1 is SNHLY and CDR2 FYNNEI. Unmatched junction bases numbered 17, after V lost 2 bases and J lost 6 bases. The CDR3 loop is CASSELGGGSPEDDTQYF. CDR3 coding DNA: TGTGCCAGCAGTGAACTGGGGGGGGGTTCACCCGAGGACGATACGCAGTATTTT.

This clone was seen once. The chain joins TRBV4-2 to TRBJ2-7; TRBD2 aligns across 10 bases. Per the germline V gene, CDR1 is LGHNA and CDR2 is YNFKEQ. V shed 4 bases, J shed 1 base, and the junction held 13 bases outside the gene matches. This CDR3 has 18 amino acids. CDR3 in DNA: TGTGCCAGCAGCCTTCGGAGTCTAGCGGGAGAAACGTCCTACGAGCAGTACTTC. Translation gives CASSLRSLAGETSYEQYF.

The genes are TRBV5-1 and TRBJ2-2; 9 bases map to TRBD1. The germline CDR1 and CDR2 sequences are SGHRS and YFSETQ. V trimming: 4 bases; J trimming: 5 bases; junction bases outside the gene matches: 9. The CDR3 spans 16 residues. The CDR3 region has the DNA TGCGCCAGCAGCCCCTCCGACAGGGGGGAAACCGGGGAGCTGTTTTTT. Its translation is CASSPSDRGETGELFF.

This clone was observed a few times. The chain employs TRBV15 and TRBJ2-1; D ambiguous. Germline CDR1 and CDR2: LNHNV and YYDKDF (reference sequence). V lost 0 bases and J 5 bases, leaving 5 bases between the germline ends. The CDR3 spans 13 residues. The CDR3 loop is CATSRDINNEQFF. CDR3 DNA: TGTGCCACCAGCAGAGATATAAACAATGAGCAGTTCTTC.

The genes are TRBV28 and TRBJ2-6; 8 nucleotides agree with TRBD1. The V and J ends lost 4 bases and 4 bases, in that order; junction bases with no gene match: 3. Germline V gene sequence: CDR1 MDHEN, CDR2 SYDVKM. The CDR3 covers 15 residues. CDR3 region: CASSWTGLGANVLTF. Written as DNA, the CDR3 is TGTGCCAGCAGTTGGACAGGGCTCGGGGCCAACGTCCTGACTTTC.

The J gene is TRBJ1-2, the V gene TRBV5-1; D might be TRBD1 (5 bases). The CDR3 consists of 14 residues. The V gene's germline CDR1 is SGHRS and CDR2 YFSETQ. V was trimmed by 1 base and J by 3 bases, leaving 10 bases between them. DNA for the CDR3: TGCGCCAGCAGCTTGAAGGGGCAAGACTATGGCTACACCTTC. Residues: CASSLKGQDYGYTF.

The chain recombines TRBV6-5 with TRBJ1-1; perhaps TRBD1 as D (5 bases). V lost 6 bases and J lost 3, with 14 bases in between. The CDR3 totals 14 residues. CDR1 is MNHEY and CDR2 is SVGAGI in the germline V gene. CDR3: CASSRLQTDTEAFF. The CDR3 DNA sequence: TGTGCCAGCAGCCGCCTACAGACAGACACTGAAGCTTTCTTT.

This clone came up a few times. The chain has TRBV19 and TRBJ2-1, with TRBD1 matching 11 bases. CDR1 and CDR2 from the germline V gene are LNHDA and SQIVND (reference sequence). J lost 8 bases, V lost 3 bases, and 6 bases had no gene match. This CDR3 comprises 15 residues. For the CDR3, the DNA is TGTGCCAGTAGTATCGGGACAGGGGGAGCGGATGAGCAGTTCTTC. Protein product: CASSIGTGGADEQFF.

This clone was picked up one time. The chain employs TRBV2 and TRBJ2-1; TRBD2 agrees at 10 bases. The trim removed 6 bases at V and 3 bases at J, leaving 5 bases unmatched. The CDR3 length is 15 residues. CDR1 and CDR2 from the germline V gene are SNHLY and FYNNEI. The CDR3 here is CASSYTSGIYNEQFF. CDR3 sequence (DNA): TGTGCCAGCAGCTATACTAGCGGGATCTACAATGAGCAGTTCTTC.

The rearrangement uses TRBV4-2 and TRBJ2-2; TRBD2 matches 14 bases. Unmatched junction bases numbered 4, after V lost 1 base and J lost 6 bases. This CDR3 contains 17 residues. Germline V gene sequence: CDR1 LGHNA, CDR2 YNFKEQ. For the CDR3, the DNA is TGTGCCAGCAGCCAAGCCGGGACTAGCGGGAGACCCGGGGAGCTGTTTTTT. Amino acids: CASSQAGTSGRPGELFF.

The J gene is TRBJ2-5, the V gene TRBV4-1, with TRBD2 matching over 9 bases. The V and J ends lost 3 bases and 4 bases, in that order; junction bases with no gene match: 21. The CDR3 is 20 residues long. CDR1 and CDR2 (germline): MGHRA, YSYEKL. In DNA form, the CDR3 reads TGCGCCAGCAGCCACCTTGTGGGCGGGAGGGCCACCCGGGCGGGAGAGACCCAGTACTTC. It encodes CASSHLVGGRATRAGETQYF.

The J gene is TRBJ1-4, the V gene TRBV28; D perhaps matches TRBD1 (5 bases). V lost 5 bases and J lost 0, with 13 bases in between. This CDR3 region has 16 residues. Germline CDR1 MDHEN, CDR2 SYDVKM. CDR3 nucleotide sequence: TGTGCCAGCAGTGGGGCAGGGATTGCAACTAATGAAAAACTGTTTTTT. It translates to CASSGAGIATNEKLFF. The full variable domain, its missing parts supplied by reference TRBV28 and TRBJ1-4, is DVKVTQSSRYLVKRTGEKVFLECVQDMDHENMFWYRQDPGLGLRLIYFSYDVKMKEKGDIPEGYSVSREKKERFSLILESASTNQTSMYLCASSGAGIATNEKLFFGSGTQLSVL.

This chain uses TRBV7-8 with TRBJ2-1; perhaps TRBD2 as D (5 bases). Trimming removed 5 bases at V and 2 bases at J, with 16 bases between. In germline, CDR1 is SGHVS, CDR2 FQNEAQ. The length of the CDR3 is 16 residues. CDR3 residues: CASSPRGASTYNEQFF. In DNA, the CDR3 is TGTGCCAGCAGCCCCCGGGGAGCGTCCACCTACAATGAGCAGTTCTTC.